This T cell receptor beta chain was sequenced during a study of cytomegalovirus exposure and HLA in healthy donors. Measured with immunoSEQ multiplex PCR; TCRdb has only the in-frame clones, and not every one. Seen here are about 240,000 clones, 80% to 90% observed once, and the top ten hold about 2.5%. The ends were cut back, 2 bases at V and 4 bases at J, with 16 bases in the middle. Germline CDR1 reads MGHRA; CDR2 reads YSYEKL. This CDR3 spans 16 amino acids. The TCR comes from a man younger than 35 in good health and CMV-seronegative. The V gene is TRBV4-1, the J gene TRBJ2-3; weak D call: TRBD1 (5 bases). The sequenced material came from PBMCs. The CDR3 here is CASSQRGDDVSDTQYF. The CDR3 bases are TGCGCCAGCAGCCAAAGGGGCGACGACGTATCAGATACGCAGTATTTT.